This T cell receptor beta chain was captured in a study of OX40 agonist ivuxolimab in advanced cancers. Overall study results and limits: Patients who responded partially at 0.1-3.0 mg/kg showed clonal expansion ranking among the lowest. Researchers report that CD8+ T cells had, on average, more expanded clones than CD4+. Researchers did not determine the expanded peripheral T cells' antigen specificity.

As regards this clone: The antigen is unknown.

The table came from immunoSEQ multiplex PCR; TCRdb's copy has only in-frame clones and leaves some out. The sample carries about 61,000 clones, about 91% recorded once. The CDR3 totals 13 residues. In germline, CDR1 is ENHRY, CDR2 SYGVKD. The V gene end was trimmed by 6 bases and the J gene end by 4 bases; junction bases not matched to a gene: 3. V is TRBV10-3 and J is TRBJ2-7; 10 bases are a match to TRBD1. This TCR came from an adult with an advanced solid tumor such as melanoma, head and neck, liver or kidney cancer. The source material was CD4+ or CD8+ T cells sorted from blood, sampled in a trial of the OX40 agonist ivuxolimab. CDR3 protein: CAISPGQGYEQYF. The CDR3 DNA sequence: TGTGCCATCAGCCCGGGACAGGGGTACGAGCAGTACTTC.